These 15 T cell receptor beta chains originate from one sample sequenced in a study of CD4+ T cells in melanoma (dated by TCRdb to the early 2020s). Library preparation employed the immunoSEQ multiplex PCR assay. Drawn from immuneACCESS, this table holds only the in-frame rearrangements with V and J called that TCRdb kept. Clones are partly lost; checked studies trace under half to an unresolved V gene and leave the rest unexplained. The sample records approximately 110,000 clones, around 92% of which are singletons. The ten largest make up around 3.3% of the sample. Sequencing input: peripheral blood. The receptors stem from a human donor with melanoma.

The V gene is TRBV5-4, the J gene TRBJ2-3; a possible D gene is TRBD2 (6 bases). The CDR3 consists of 14 residues. CDR1 SGHNT and CDR2 YYREEE come from the germline V gene (reference sequence). V lost 5 bases and J lost 1, with 11 bases in between. This CDR3 is CASRPGLGTDTQYF. The CDR3 coding sequence is TGTGCCAGCAGACCGGGACTGGGCACAGATACGCAGTATTTT.

This chain uses TRBV30 with TRBJ1-5; D is unresolved. The CDR3 runs 13 residues. V was trimmed by 1 base and J by 2 bases, leaving 6 bases between them. Germline loops: CDR1 GTSNPN, CDR2 SVGIG (reference sequence). The DNA of the CDR3 is TGTGCCTGGAGTGCCGAGGGCAATCAGCCCCAGCATTTT. Translated: CAWSAEGNQPQHF.

This chain uses TRBV19 with TRBJ2-5; 7 nucleotides match TRBD1. Looked up from germline, CDR1 is LNHDA and CDR2 is SQIVND (reference sequence). Losses at the gene ends were 9 bases for V and 5 bases for J; bases not matched to a gene: 6. The CDR3 is made up of 12 amino acids. In DNA form, the CDR3 reads TGTGCCAGCCGACAGGGACAGGAGACCCAGTACTTC. Translating gives CASRQGQETQYF.

Of note for this clone: A read error may produce the germline difference seen at one junction end. The chain joins TRBV14 to TRBJ2-7, with TRBD2 identical over 10 bases. CDR3 length equals 13 residues. Germline V gene data show CDR1 as SGHDN and CDR2 as FVKESK. The CDR3 DNA sequence: TGTGCCAGCAGCCCCTACACTAGCGGGGAGAGTCACTTC. It specifies CASSPYTSGESHF.

The chain combines TRBV6-4 with TRBJ2-7, with D unresolved. Trimming took 10 bases from V and 4 from J, leaving 11 bases between them. The CDR3 contains 11 residues. The V gene's germline CDR1 is MRHNA and CDR2 SNTAGT. The CDR3 protein is CAKRTAYEQYF. CDR3 nucleotide sequence: TGTGCCAAACGGACGGCTTACGAGCAGTACTTC.

This rearrangement joins TRBV5-1 to TRBJ1-1; TRBD1 aligns across 9 bases. From germline, CDR1 is SGHRS and CDR2 YFSETQ. There are 15 residues in the CDR3. With V trimmed by 4 bases and J by 0 bases, 4 bases remained unmatched. CDR3 residues: CASSPGQGLNTEAFF. The CDR3 bases are TGCGCCAGCAGCCCGGGACAGGGCCTGAACACTGAAGCTTTCTTT.

The chain employs TRBV28 and TRBJ2-1; 7 bases agree with TRBD2. Germline V gene data show CDR1 as MDHEN and CDR2 as SYDVKM. J lost 9 bases, V lost 4 bases, and 15 bases had no gene match. This CDR3 contains 16 residues. This CDR3 is CASSSFRREYYGEQFF. The DNA for the CDR3 is TGTGCCAGCAGTTCCTTTCGGCGGGAGTATTATGGTGAGCAGTTCTTC. Using reference TRBV28 and TRBJ2-1 for the parts outside the CDR3, the full variable domain is DVKVTQSSRYLVKRTGEKVFLECVQDMDHENMFWYRQDPGLGLRLIYFSYDVKMKEKGDIPEGYSVSREKKERFSLILESASTNQTSMYLCASSSFRREYYGEQFFGPGTRLTVL.

This clone was seen a handful of times. This chain links TRBV7-2 with TRBJ2-3; a possible D gene is TRBD2 (6 bases). The V end was cut by 8 bases, the J end by 2 bases, with 14 bases between. Germline V CDR1 and CDR2: SGHTA, FQGNSA. The length of the CDR3 is 14 residues. The CDR3 loop is CASASGLPTDTQYF. The CDR3 DNA reads TGTGCCAGCGCCTCGGGACTCCCCACAGATACGCAGTATTTT.

CDR3 protein: CASIGERTDEQFF. The CDR3 DNA sequence: TGTGCCAGCATCGGGGAACGCACGGATGAGCAGTTCTTC. V usage is TRBV5-4 and J usage is TRBJ2-1, with D possibly TRBD2 on 5 matching bases. Germline V lookup: CDR1 SGHNT, CDR2 YYREEE (reference sequence). CDR3 length: 13 amino acids. V dropped 6 bases and J dropped 8 bases, with 15 bases sitting between them.

The CDR3 sequence is CASTSGQGGNQPQHF. The CDR3 DNA follows: TGTGCCAGTACCTCGGGACAGGGCGGCAATCAGCCCCAGCATTTT. J is TRBJ1-5 and V is TRBV19; 9 bases match TRBD1. Germline V CDR1 and CDR2: LNHDA, SQIVND (reference sequence). The CDR3 contains 15 residues. With 7 bases clipped from V and 2 bases from J, the junction kept 6 bases outside the gene matches.

V and J are TRBV14 and TRBJ2-7, with TRBD1 as a possible D gene (5 bases). This CDR3 has 14 amino acids. Trimming removed 0 bases at V and 3 bases at J, with 9 bases between. CDR1 and CDR2 from the germline V gene are SGHDN and FVKESK. The CDR3 spells CASSQDLTDYEQYF. The CDR3 region has the DNA TGTGCCAGCAGCCAAGATCTGACAGACTACGAGCAGTACTTC.

The CDR3: CASSSDRAGADTEAFF. The CDR3 region has the DNA TGCGCCAGCAGCTCGGACAGGGCCGGGGCGGACACTGAAGCTTTCTTT. The rearrangement uses TRBV5-1 and TRBJ1-1, with 8 positions matching TRBD1. Germline CDR1 is SGHRS and CDR2 is YFSETQ. The CDR3 loop spans 16 amino acids. Trimming took 3 bases from V and 3 from J; bases not matched to a gene: 10.

The chain links TRBV7-3 to TRBJ2-5, with a tentative D call TRBD1 (6 bases). Looked up from germline, CDR1 is SGHTA and CDR2 is FQGTGA. CDR3 size: 13 residues. Trimming cost V 5 bases and J 5 bases, with 12 bases left between them. This CDR3 is CASSQGLGETQYF. In nucleotides, the CDR3 is TGTGCCAGCAGCCAGGGGTTAGGGGAGACCCAGTACTTC.

This clone has just a few counts. V gene TRBV5-6 combines with J gene TRBJ1-1; the match to TRBD1 covers 7 bases. J gave up 6 bases and V 0 bases, and 5 bases lay outside the gene matches. This CDR3 spans 14 amino acids. Germline V gene data show CDR1 as SGHDT and CDR2 as YYEEEE. CDR3 coding DNA: TGTGCCAGCAGCTTGGCTTTGGGACAGCCTGAAGCTTTCTTT. The encoded protein is CASSLALGQPEAFF.

As for this clone: One end of the junction varies from germline; a read error may be responsible. V and J are TRBV7-3 and TRBJ2-1, with D perhaps matching TRBD2 (5 bases). Germline V gene data show CDR1 as SGHTA and CDR2 as FQGTGA. The CDR3 is made up of 15 amino acids. CDR3 amino acids: CASSVTGSRVDEQFF. The DNA of the CDR3 is TGTGCCAGCAGCGTAACCGGGTCGCGGGTGGATGAGCAGTTCTTC.